This T cell receptor beta chain was captured by sequencing in a study of T cell repertoires in cytomegalovirus infection. This clonotype was detected a few times. Via MiXCR, TCRdb re-called the reads, giving one row per CDR3 protein. The sample shows a few hundred thousand distinct CDR3 sequences, around 27% of them seen only once. This clonotype originated in a human donor in good health (CMV status not recorded). Some clones in this sample may be carry-over from other donors' samples. The material sequenced was PBMCs.

The CDR3: CASSPVWRADTEAFF. CDR3 coding DNA: TGTGCCAGCAGCCCCGTTTGGCGGGCCGACACTGAAGCTTTCTTT. The chain couples TRBV11-3 to TRBJ1-1; D not certain. Germline assignment: CDR1 SGHNT and CDR2 YENEEA. The CDR3 runs to 15 residues. Trimming left V 5 bases short and J 3 bases short, with 16 bases between.